Below, 23 T cell receptor beta chains from the same sample are listed, as sequenced in a study of identifying expanded T cells in peripheral blood. The data were produced by immunoSEQ multiplex PCR, yet TCRdb's version contains in-frame clones alone and is incomplete. The data contain 80,000 or so clones, almost 85% of them singletons. The sample consisted of blood. All receptors derive from a person aged 18 to 70 in good health.

The chain uses TRBV4-2 and TRBJ2-3; D not certain. The CDR3 has 13 residues. The V end was cut by 1 base, the J end by 6 bases, with 8 bases between. The germline V gene encodes CDR1 LGHNA and CDR2 YNFKEQ. In DNA form, the CDR3 reads TGTGCCAGCAGCCAAGGGGTAGGCGATACGCAGTATTTT. This gives the protein CASSQGVGDTQYF.

V is TRBV5-1 and J is TRBJ2-3; D could derive from TRBD1 or TRBD2 (5 bases each). V was cut by 1 base and J by 2 bases, with 23 bases left in between. The CDR3 contains 19 residues. CDR1 and CDR2 (germline): SGHRS, YFSETQ. CDR3: CASSLSPITGTSYTDTQYF. In DNA, the CDR3 is TGCGCCAGCAGCTTGAGCCCTATAACCGGGACGAGCTACACAGATACGCAGTATTTT. Looking up the rest from reference TRBV5-1 and TRBJ2-3 gives the full variable domain: KAGVTQTPRYLIKTRGQQVTLSCSPISGHRSVSWYQQTPGQGLQFLFEYFSETQRNKGNFPGRFSGRQFSNSRSEMNVSTLELGDSALYLCASSLSPITGTSYTDTQYFGPGTRLTVL.

The V gene is TRBV5-3, the J gene TRBJ2-1, with D perhaps matching TRBD1 (5 bases). TRBV5-3 is an open reading frame, and its role is uncertain. V lost 8 bases and J lost 13, with 22 bases in between. The CDR3 is made up of 13 amino acids. CDR3 sequence reads: CASSDRIREDQFF. The CDR3 DNA follows: TGTGCCAGCAGCGATAGGATCAGGGAAGATCAGTTCTTC.

The chain carries TRBV6-5 and TRBJ2-3, with 7 bases that match TRBD2. The ends lost 2 bases at V and 4 bases at J; junction bases unmatched: 0. Germline CDR1 reads MNHEY; CDR2 reads SVGAGI. The CDR3 consists of 13 residues. The CDR3 region has the DNA TGTGCCAGCAGTTACGGACTAGCAGATACGCAGTATTTT. Translation gives CASSYGLADTQYF.

The chain has TRBV28 and TRBJ1-5; TRBD1 is a possible D gene (6 bases). V was trimmed by 0 bases and J by 1 base, leaving 10 bases between them. From germline, CDR1 is MDHEN and CDR2 SYDVKM. This CDR3 spans 16 amino acids. CDR3 residues: CASSLWAGDSNQPQHF. The CDR3 DNA follows: TGTGCCAGCAGTTTATGGGCAGGGGACAGCAATCAGCCCCAGCATTTT.

This clone appeared a single time. CDR3 sequence: CASSFLSSYNEQFF. The CDR3 coding sequence is TGTGCCAGTAGTTTCCTCAGCTCCTACAATGAGCAGTTCTTC. The chain is built from TRBV19 and TRBJ2-1; D remains unclear. Germline V gene lookup returns CDR1 LNHDA and CDR2 SQIVND (reference sequence). This CDR3 is 14 amino acids long. Trimming took 5 bases from V and 0 from J, leaving 8 bases between them.

V gene TRBV7-3 combines with J gene TRBJ2-3; D is uncertain. Germline CDR1 reads SGHTA; CDR2 reads FQGTGA. V gave up 4 bases and J gave up 6 bases, with 11 bases separating them. The CDR3 spans 13 residues. DNA for the CDR3: TGTGCCAGCAGCTACCACTTGCGGGATACGCAGTATTTT. Translating gives CASSYHLRDTQYF.

This clone has just one count. The chain carries TRBV7-9 and TRBJ2-1, with TRBD2 matching 9 bases. V dropped 1 base and J dropped 6; count of bases not matched to a gene: 10. CDR3 size: 17 residues. Germline-derived CDR1 and CDR2 are SEHNR and FQNEAQ (reference sequence). The CDR3 is CASSLGPLLAGSNEQFF. The CDR3 DNA reads as TGTGCCAGCAGCTTAGGGCCCCTACTAGCGGGCAGCAATGAGCAGTTCTTC.

The CDR3 sequence is CASSLGAYQPQHF. The CDR3, as DNA: TGCGCCAGCAGCTTGGGGGCCTATCAGCCCCAGCATTTT. The chain couples TRBV5-1 to TRBJ1-5; D gene ambiguous. V shed 0 bases and J shed 5 bases, with 6 bases lying between them. Per germline, CDR1 SGHRS and CDR2 YFSETQ. The CDR3 length is 13 residues.

This clone was counted a few times. The rearrangement joins TRBV7-9 to TRBJ2-7, with 7 bases matching TRBD2. V lost 5 bases to trimming and J lost 2 bases; unmatched junction nucleotides: 9. This CDR3 spans 15 amino acids. Germline CDR1 and CDR2: SEHNR and FQNEAQ (reference sequence). The CDR3 loop reads CASSPGSGGAYEQYF. The CDR3 nucleotides are TGTGCCAGCAGCCCTGGATCGGGGGGAGCCTACGAGCAGTACTTC.

V and J are TRBV7-2 and TRBJ1-2; D is possibly TRBD1 (6 bases). The germline V and J ends were trimmed by 5 bases and 6 bases, with 22 bases remaining between them. The CDR3 runs to 16 residues. CDR1 is SGHTA, CDR2 FQGNSA, per germline. The CDR3 bases are TGTGCCAGCAGCACCCGACAGGCGAGGGGTCTGGATGGCTACACCTTC. Protein: CASSTRQARGLDGYTF.

This chain uses TRBV7-8 with TRBJ2-2; no reliable D call. The V gene lost 5 bases and the J gene lost 5 bases, with 15 bases spanning the gap. CDR3 size: 15 residues. Germline-derived CDR1 and CDR2 are SGHVS and FQNEAQ. The CDR3, as DNA: TGTGCCAGCAGCCCCGAAGTTTGGGCAACCGGGGAGCTGTTTTTT. Amino acid sequence: CASSPEVWATGELFF.

The rearrangement links TRBV4-3 to TRBJ2-3, with a possible D match to TRBD2 (5 bases). The V end was cut by 1 base, the J end by 0 bases, with 11 bases between. The germline gives CDR1 LGHNA, CDR2 YSLEER. The CDR3 has 16 residues. The CDR3 here is CASSQGTDSSTDTQYF. CDR3 sequence (DNA): TGCGCCAGCAGCCAAGGGACGGACTCTAGCACAGATACGCAGTATTTT.

Details on this clone: A junction end diverges from the germline sequence, so it may reflect a read error. V gene TRBV11-2 combines with J gene TRBJ2-6; tentatively, D is TRBD1 (5 bases). The germline V gene has CDR1 SGHAT and CDR2 FQNNGV. The CDR3 has 13 residues. DNA for the CDR3: TGTGCCAGCGATGGGCTTGGGGCCAACGTCCCGACTTTC. Translation: CASDGLGANVPTF.

The genes are TRBV14 and TRBJ1-1; 8 bases map to TRBD1. The CDR3 runs to 14 residues. The V segment lost 4 bases and the J segment 1 base; nucleotides outside the gene matches: 2. Germline V gives CDR1 SGHDN, CDR2 FVKESK. The CDR3 here is CASSLQGGNTEAFF. The CDR3 nucleotides are TGTGCCAGCAGCCTACAGGGGGGGAACACTGAAGCTTTCTTT.

The rearrangement links TRBV7-3 to TRBJ1-5, with 8 bases identical to TRBD1. Germline V gives CDR1 SGHTA, CDR2 FQGTGA. CDR3 size: 17 residues. The trim removed 3 bases at V and 6 bases at J, leaving 13 bases unmatched. The CDR3 nucleotides are TGTGCCAGCAGCTTCTTTGTATGGACAGGGACCGCTCAGCCCCAGCATTTT. It codes for CASSFFVWTGTAQPQHF.

The rearrangement links TRBV9 to TRBJ2-3, with 10 bases fitting TRBD2. J lost 5 bases, V lost 5 bases, and 2 bases had no gene match. The CDR3 totals 13 residues. Germline CDR1 and CDR2: SGDLS and YYNGEE. CDR3 amino acids: CASSIAGGDTQYF. CDR3 sequence (DNA): TGTGCCAGCAGTATAGCGGGAGGAGATACGCAGTATTTT.

This chain connects TRBV30 to TRBJ1-1; D unresolved. V was shortened by 0 bases and J by 0 bases, with 5 bases between the two germline ends. This CDR3 has 13 amino acids. Per germline, CDR1 GTSNPN and CDR2 SVGIG (reference sequence). The CDR3 coding sequence is TGTGCCTGGAGTGTAAGTCTGAACACTGAAGCTTTCTTT. It translates to CAWSVSLNTEAFF.

The chain is built from TRBV7-2 and TRBJ2-7, with D possibly TRBD2 on 6 matching bases. V was trimmed by 5 bases and J by 1 base, leaving 15 bases between them. The germline CDR1 and CDR2 sequences are SGHTA and FQGNSA. This CDR3 has 15 residues. Written as DNA, the CDR3 is TGTGCCAGCAGCGCCATAGCGGCTGGATCCTACGAGCAGTACTTC. Translation gives CASSAIAAGSYEQYF.

In nucleotides, the CDR3 is TGTGCCAGCAGTGAAGCTAACCGTATGAACACTGAAGCTTTCTTT. This translates into CASSEANRMNTEAFF. The chain joins TRBV6-1 to TRBJ1-1; D is uncertain. CDR1 and CDR2 from the germline V gene are MNHNS and SASEGT. CDR3 length equals 15 residues. Between the trimmed V and J ends, which lost 0 bases and 0 bases, there was a span of 8 bases.

The chain couples TRBV6-4 to TRBJ2-2; D gene uncertain. The CDR3 runs 12 residues. Germline-derived CDR1 and CDR2 are MRHNA and SNTAGT. V gave up 6 bases and J gave up 7 bases, with 9 bases separating them. CDR3 DNA sequence: TGTGCCAGCAGGGATAGCAGCGGGGAGCTGTTTTTT. It codes for CASRDSSGELFF.

This rearrangement joins TRBV29-1 to TRBJ1-1, with D possibly matching TRBD1 (6 bases). Deletions cut 7 bases from V and 0 bases from J, with 12 bases between. This CDR3 spans 13 amino acids. CDR1 is SQVTM and CDR2 is ANQGSEA in the germline V gene. CDR3 in amino acids: CSAMDSMNTEAFF. As DNA, the CDR3 is TGCAGCGCTATGGACAGTATGAACACTGAAGCTTTCTTT. Complete variable domain (other parts from reference TRBV29-1 and TRBJ1-1): SAVISQKPSRDICQRGTSLTIQCQVDSQVTMMFWYRQQPGQSLTLIATANQGSEATYESGFVIDKFPISRPNLTFSTLTVSNMSPEDSSIYLCSAMDSMNTEAFFGQGTRLTVV.

This rearrangement joins TRBV7-6 to TRBJ2-3; 12 bases agree with TRBD2. CDR1 is SGHVS, CDR2 FNYEAQ, per germline. The CDR3 runs 15 residues. V shed 2 bases and J 6 bases; nucleotides not matched to a gene: 3. CDR3 nucleotide sequence: TGTGCCAGCAGCTTAAAAACTAGCGGGGGGGATACGCAGTATTTT. Translated: CASSLKTSGGDTQYF.